These 27 T cell receptor beta chains share one sample of origin, sequenced in a study of T cells after yellow fever vaccination. One entry per CDR3 protein results from TCRdb running MiXCR on the 5' RACE reads. The sample lists 600,000 to 750,000 distinct CDR3 sequences, around an eighth occurring once. Material: PBMCs, obtained on the day of the yellow fever booster vaccination. The receptors were gathered from a man under 40 who received the YFV17D yellow fever vaccine.

This chain links TRBV12-3 or TRBV12-4 with TRBJ2-3; no clear D. Trimming removed 5 bases from V and 6 bases from J, with 12 bases in between. The CDR3 is made up of 13 amino acids. CDR3 residues: CASSLPAKDTQYF. CDR3 coding DNA: TGTGCCAGCAGTCTCCCCGCTAAGGATACGCAGTATTTT.

The gene calls are TRBV10-1 and TRBJ2-2; 11 bases are a match to TRBD2. In germline, CDR1 is WNHNN, CDR2 SYGVQD (reference sequence). The CDR3 has 14 amino acids. J was trimmed by 4 bases and V by 9 bases; bases with no gene match: 4. The CDR3 spells CASSGTSGTGELFF. As DNA, the CDR3 is TGCGCCAGTTCCGGGACTAGCGGCACCGGGGAGCTGTTTTTT.

V usage is TRBV6-2 or TRBV6-3 and J usage is TRBJ1-5, with D uncertain. The V gene's germline CDR1 is MNHEY and CDR2 SVGEGT. The CDR3 is 15 amino acids. V lost 5 bases and J lost 1, with 12 bases in between. Here the CDR3 DNA reads TGTGCCAGCAGTATACAAACCCGAAGCAATCAGCCCCAGCATTTT. It yields the protein CASSIQTRSNQPQHF.

V usage is TRBV20-1 and J usage is TRBJ2-3; D is perhaps TRBD1 (5 bases). The CDR3 consists of 15 residues. CDR1 and CDR2 (germline): DFQATT, SNEGSKA (reference sequence). Deletions cut 0 bases from V and 2 bases from J, with 12 bases between. The CDR3 region has the DNA TGCAGTGCTAGAGATGTCAGGGCCGCCACAGATACGCAGTATTTT. Residues: CSARDVRAATDTQYF.

This clonotype was observed many times. The junction and the germline gene differ at one end; a read error may be behind it. This chain joins TRBV4-3 and TRBJ2-2; maybe TRBD2 (5 bases). Germline V gene lookup returns CDR1 LGHNA and CDR2 YSLEER. CDR3 length: 14 residues. The CDR3 sequence: CASSPSGNTGELFF. The CDR3, as DNA: TGTGCCAGCAGCCCCAGCGGGAACACCGGGGAGCTGTTTTTT.

This clonotype was detected only a few times. Written as DNA, the CDR3 is TGTGCCAGCAGTTTTGAAAACATCCCTAACTATGGCTACACCTTC. The encoded protein is CASSFENIPNYGYTF. This chain connects TRBV12-3 or TRBV12-4 to TRBJ1-2; D unclear. This CDR3 is built from 15 residues. Trimming removed 3 bases at V and 0 bases at J, with 11 bases between.

This clonotype was seen a handful of times. This chain joins TRBV20-1 and TRBJ2-1; 7 nucleotides line up with TRBD2. The CDR3 has 13 residues. Looked up from germline, CDR1 is DFQATT and CDR2 is SNEGSKA (reference sequence). V lost 4 bases, J lost 8 bases, and 8 bases stayed unmatched. Written as DNA, the CDR3 is TGCAGTGCTAAGCGGGACGGCCGCGATGAGCAGTTCTTC. This translates into CSAKRDGRDEQFF.

V usage is TRBV28 and J usage is TRBJ1-1; D not resolved. Germline values: CDR1 MDHEN, CDR2 SYDVKM. V lost 2 bases and J 0 bases, leaving 7 bases between the germline ends. The CDR3 runs to 14 residues. CDR3 sequence (DNA): TGTGCCAGCAGTTTAACAGTCATGAACACTGAAGCTTTCTTT. As protein: CASSLTVMNTEAFF. The full variable domain, completed using reference TRBV28 and TRBJ1-1, is DVKVTQSSRYLVKRTGEKVFLECVQDMDHENMFWYRQDPGLGLRLIYFSYDVKMKEKGDIPEGYSVSREKKERFSLILESASTNQTSMYLCASSLTVMNTEAFFGQGTRLTVV.

The chain combines TRBV20-1 with TRBJ2-5; 9 bases line up with TRBD2. The CDR3 sequence is 16 residues long. Germline assignment: CDR1 DFQATT and CDR2 SNEGSKA (reference sequence). Trimming took 1 base from V and 1 from J; bases not matched to a gene: 7. The CDR3 nucleotides read TGCAGTGCTAGAGGTAGTCTAGCGGGAAGCCAAGAGACCCAGTACTTC. Translated: CSARGSLAGSQETQYF.

This chain links TRBV28 with TRBJ2-3; TRBD1 might be the D (8 bases). This CDR3 has 13 residues. Germline V gene data show CDR1 as MDHEN and CDR2 as SYDVKM. V was clipped by 5 bases and J by 5 bases, with 11 bases between them. The DNA of the CDR3 is TGTGCCAGCAGTAACAGGGGGGGAGATACGCAGTATTTT. Protein product: CASSNRGGDTQYF.

The chain uses TRBV10-3 and TRBJ2-7, with 12 nucleotides matching TRBD2. J gave up 2 bases and V 6 bases, and 5 bases lay outside the gene matches. CDR3 size: 15 residues. Germline CDR1 and CDR2: ENHRY and SYGVKD. The CDR3, as DNA: TGTGCCATCAGGGAACTAGCGGGAGGTCCCTACGAGCAGTACTTC. Translation: CAIRELAGGPYEQYF.

This chain links TRBV7-3 with TRBJ2-2, with a weak D call TRBD1 (5 bases). There are 15 residues in the CDR3. Germline V gene lookup returns CDR1 SGHTA and CDR2 FQGTGA. Trimming stripped 5 bases from V and 9 bases from J, with 19 bases between. The DNA for the CDR3 is TGTGCCAGCAGCCTAGGGGCAAGCGTTAGACGGGAGCTGTTTTTT. Protein sequence: CASSLGASVRRELFF.

This clonotype was seen a few times. The chain carries TRBV7-2 and TRBJ1-2, with D possibly being TRBD1 (6 bases). The V gene lost 4 bases and the J gene lost 8 bases, with 17 bases spanning the gap. Germline V gene data show CDR1 as SGHTA and CDR2 as FQGNSA. There are 14 residues in the CDR3. The CDR3 nucleotides are TGTGCCAGCAGCTACCAGATGGGGGCTGAAGGCTACACCTTC. This translates into CASSYQMGAEGYTF.

This clonotype turned up a few times. The V gene is TRBV5-1, the J gene TRBJ1-1; the match to TRBD1 covers 7 bases. Germline values: CDR1 SGHRS, CDR2 YFSETQ. The CDR3 totals 15 residues. Trimming cost V 4 bases and J 2 bases; bases outside gene matches: 8. The CDR3, as DNA: TGCGCCAGCAGCATGGAGGGGGCGGGAAACACTGAAGCTTTCTTT. This encodes CASSMEGAGNTEAFF. Drawing the rest from reference TRBV5-1 and TRBJ1-1, the complete variable domain is KAGVTQTPRYLIKTRGQQVTLSCSPISGHRSVSWYQQTPGQGLQFLFEYFSETQRNKGNFPGRFSGRQFSNSRSEMNVSTLELGDSALYLCASSMEGAGNTEAFFGQGTRLTVV.

A note on this clonotype: A junction boundary mismatches the germline segment, possibly from a read error. This rearrangement joins TRBV19 to TRBJ2-5, with D hard to call. CDR1 is LNHDA, CDR2 SQIVND, per germline (reference sequence). This CDR3 contains 9 residues. CDR3 protein: CASSIRPPF. Here the CDR3 DNA reads TGTGCCAGTAGTATAAGGCCCCCCTTC.

This clonotype was detected a few times. This chain uses TRBV20-1 with TRBJ2-7; 9 bases match TRBD2. The V gene's germline CDR1 is DFQATT and CDR2 SNEGSKA (reference sequence). This CDR3 region has 15 residues. Trimming took 0 bases from V and 3 from J; bases not matched to a gene: 6. CDR3 DNA: TGCAGTGCTAGAGATCCAGTTAGCGGGAGCTACGAGCAGTACTTC. This translates into CSARDPVSGSYEQYF.

The chain couples TRBV6-5 to TRBJ2-7, with TRBD2 as a possible D gene (7 bases). Looked up from germline, CDR1 is MNHEY and CDR2 is SVGAGI. There are 17 residues in the CDR3. Trimming removed 4 bases at V and 4 bases at J, with 23 bases between. The CDR3 DNA follows: TGTGCCAGCAGTTTCCCCCCGGCGGGGGCAATCTTATACGAGCAGTACTTC. It specifies CASSFPPAGAILYEQYF.

This clonotype was picked up a small number of times. CDR3 region: CASSFQATEQYF. The CDR3 nucleotides read TGTGCCAGCAGCTTTCAAGCTACTGAGCAGTACTTC. The J gene is TRBJ2-7, the V gene TRBV7-2; D gene uncertain. Germline CDR1 and CDR2: SGHTA and FQGNSA. Trimming pared 3 bases from V and 7 bases from J, leaving 10 bases between. This CDR3 is 12 amino acids long.

The chain combines TRBV11-2 with TRBJ2-2, with TRBD1 as a possible D gene (5 bases). CDR1 SGHAT and CDR2 FQNNGV come from the germline V gene. The CDR3 totals 18 residues. Trimming took off 1 base at V and 2 bases at J, with 17 bases between the two ends. The DNA for the CDR3 is TGTGCCAGCAGCTTAGTTATCAGGGTGGGGTACAACACCGGGGAGCTGTTTTTT. Translated: CASSLVIRVGYNTGELFF.

V is TRBV6-1 and J is TRBJ2-1, with TRBD2 as a possible D gene (5 bases). Trimming cost V 7 bases and J 5 bases, with 18 bases left between them. This CDR3 is built from 15 residues. Germline lookup yields CDR1 MNHNS and CDR2 SASEGT. The CDR3 nucleotides read TGTGCCAGCACCCGAATAGGGAGAAAGGACAATGAGCAGTTCTTC. Translated: CASTRIGRKDNEQFF.

This clonotype was counted between two and nine times. The V gene is TRBV7-9, the J gene TRBJ2-5; TRBD2 agrees at 7 bases. V lost 7 bases to trimming and J lost 4 bases; unmatched junction nucleotides: 12. The V gene's germline CDR1 is SEHNR and CDR2 FQNEAQ (reference sequence). This CDR3 has 15 amino acids. The CDR3 reads CASTMGSGGRETQYF. The CDR3 nucleotides are TGTGCCAGCACGATGGGGTCGGGGGGAAGAGAGACCCAGTACTTC.

In its sample, this clonotype was seen a few times. This chain uses TRBV6-1 with TRBJ2-7, with 12 bases matching TRBD1. V lost 6 bases to trimming and J lost 7 bases; unmatched junction nucleotides: 4. Germline assignment: CDR1 MNHNS and CDR2 SASEGT. There are 13 residues in the CDR3. CDR3 protein: CASRRDRGLEQYF. In DNA, the CDR3 is TGTGCCAGCAGGAGGGACAGGGGGCTTGAGCAGTACTTC.

V and J are TRBV5-1 and TRBJ2-1; 9 bases are a match to TRBD2. Germline V CDR1 and CDR2: SGHRS, YFSETQ. The CDR3 runs 15 residues. After removal of 7 bases from V and 8 bases from J, the junction contained 13 bases not matched to a gene. The CDR3 nucleotides are TGCGCCAGCGCCGATCCGGGACTAGCAACCGATGAGCAGTTCTTC. Translating it yields CASADPGLATDEQFF.

This chain uses TRBV19 with TRBJ2-1, with D possibly being TRBD1 or TRBD2 (5 bases each). The V end was cut by 7 bases, the J end by 0 bases, with 13 bases between. This CDR3 region has 15 residues. The germline V gene has CDR1 LNHDA and CDR2 SQIVND (reference sequence). In DNA, the CDR3 is TGTGCCAGTACCCCGGGGCAGAGCTCCTACAATGAGCAGTTCTTC. Translation gives CASTPGQSSYNEQFF. The full variable domain, its missing parts supplied by reference TRBV19 and TRBJ2-1, is DGGITQSPKYLFRKEGQNVTLSCEQNLNHDAMYWYRQDPGQGLRLIYYSQIVNDFQKGDIAEGYSVSREKKESFPLTVTSAQKNPTAFYLCASTPGQSSYNEQFFGPGTRLTVL.

The sample holds a few counts of this clonotype. The genes are TRBV28 and TRBJ2-5; D is uncertain. Germline CDR1 is MDHEN and CDR2 is SYDVKM. This CDR3 is built from 14 residues. With 5 bases removed from V and 3 bases from J, the gap between germline ends came to 13 bases. The CDR3 nucleotides are TGTGCCAGCAGTCCGATTACTGTCGAAGAGACCCAGTACTTC. This codes for CASSPITVEETQYF.

There are a few counts of this clonotype. The chain employs TRBV12-3 or TRBV12-4 and TRBJ2-7; TRBD1 might be the D (5 bases). The CDR3 runs 15 residues. V lost 2 bases and J lost 5, with 16 bases in between. The CDR3 region is CASSLRSQGRNEQYF. The DNA for the CDR3 is TGTGCCAGCAGTTTAAGATCTCAGGGAAGGAACGAGCAGTACTTC.

The V call is TRBV11-2, the J call TRBJ1-3; possible D gene TRBD1, 5 bases. This CDR3 comprises 13 residues. Germline values: CDR1 SGHAT, CDR2 FQNNGV. V was shortened by 5 bases and J by 4 bases, with 9 bases between the two germline ends. The CDR3 loop is CASSAREGNTIYF. In DNA form, the CDR3 reads TGTGCCAGCAGCGCCAGGGAGGGAAACACCATATATTTT.